A single sample is the source of the 10 T cell receptor beta chains below, sequenced in a study of shared clonotypes between healthy human individuals. Some clones are missing from TCRdb's copy, which holds only in-frame ones; the method was immunoSEQ multiplex PCR. Here the sample spans around 200,000 clones, approximately 70% being singletons. Sequenced sample: memory CD4+ T cells sorted from blood. Indicated subset: CD45RA-negative fraction. The source of these receptors is a man aged 25 to 40 in good health.

This clone appeared a single time. The CDR3 here is CASRDWDRWYEQYF. CDR3 coding DNA: TGTGCCAGCAGGGATTGGGACAGATGGTACGAGCAGTACTTC. The chain employs TRBV5-4 and TRBJ2-7; 7 bases align to TRBD1. Germline V gene sequence: CDR1 SGHNT, CDR2 YYREEE (reference sequence). This CDR3 has 14 amino acids. V lost 5 bases and J lost 4; bases outside the gene matches: 9.

J is TRBJ2-1 and V is TRBV7-6; no clear D gene. CDR3 length equals 14 residues. The V and J ends lost 1 base and 7 bases respectively, with 11 bases between them. Germline V gene lookup returns CDR1 SGHVS and CDR2 FNYEAQ. Here the CDR3 reads CASSLDVGSNEQFF. CDR3 DNA sequence: TGTGCCAGCAGCTTAGATGTAGGGTCAAATGAGCAGTTCTTC.

Regarding this clone: Other DNA sequences in this specimen translate into the identical CDR3. The chain joins TRBV30 to TRBJ1-3; no clear D gene. The CDR3 sequence is 11 residues long. The germline V gene has CDR1 GTSNPN and CDR2 SVGIG (reference sequence). The V end lost 2 bases, the J end lost 8 bases, and 7 bases lay between the germline ends. CDR3 sequence (DNA): TGTGCCTGGAGTAACGGAGACACCATATATTTT. It encodes CAWSNGDTIYF.

The genes are TRBV7-9 and TRBJ2-3; D call uncertain. CDR3 size: 14 residues. Trimming removed 5 bases from V and 1 base from J, with 10 bases in between. Per the germline V gene, CDR1 is SEHNR and CDR2 is FQNEAQ (reference sequence). CDR3 loop: CASSPGPGTDTQYF. In DNA form, the CDR3 reads TGTGCCAGCAGCCCGGGCCCTGGCACAGATACGCAGTATTTT.

The chain carries TRBV18 and TRBJ2-2; D remains ambiguous. The CDR3 extends over 12 amino acids. Trimming stripped 5 bases from V and 4 bases from J, with 5 bases between. Germline V gene sequence: CDR1 KGHSH, CDR2 LQKENI. The CDR3 nucleotides read TGTGCCAGCTCATCGATCACCGGGGAGCTGTTTTTT. This codes for CASSSITGELFF.

This clone was seen a few times. This chain connects TRBV29-1 to TRBJ2-5, with a weak D call TRBD1 (6 bases). Germline values: CDR1 SQVTM, CDR2 ANQGSEA. CDR3 length: 14 amino acids. Trimming shortened V by 7 bases and J by 7 bases, and 22 bases separated the two germline ends. This CDR3 is CSAVGDRTARTQYF. CDR3 coding DNA: TGCAGCGCAGTCGGCGACAGGACGGCGAGGACCCAGTACTTC. Together with reference TRBV29-1 and TRBJ2-5, the CDR3 gives the full variable domain: SAVISQKPSRDICQRGTSLTIQCQVDSQVTMMFWYRQQPGQSLTLIATANQGSEATYESGFVIDKFPISRPNLTFSTLTVSNMSPEDSSIYLCSAVGDRTARTQYFGPGTRLLVL.

The chain uses TRBV2 and TRBJ1-1; D is ambiguous. Germline CDR1 SNHLY, CDR2 FYNNEI. CDR3 length: 19 amino acids. The V end lost 6 bases, the J end lost 0 bases, and 26 bases lay between the germline ends. The CDR3 is CASSSGLGSRGAMNTEAFF. The CDR3 region has the DNA TGTGCCAGCAGCTCCGGGCTAGGGTCAAGAGGAGCGATGAACACTGAAGCTTTCTTT. Full variable domain (rest looked up from reference TRBV2 and TRBJ1-1): EPEVTQTPSHQVTQMGQEVILRCVPISNHLYFYWYRQILGQKVEFLVSFYNNEISEKSEIFDDQFSVERPDGSNFTLKIRSTKLEDSAMYFCASSSGLGSRGAMNTEAFFGQGTRLTVV.

The chain carries TRBV7-7 and TRBJ2-1, with 9 bases lining up with TRBD1. This CDR3 contains 17 residues. Germline trimming cut 6 bases from V and 10 bases from J; bases unmatched to any gene: 19. Germline CDR1 reads SSHAT; CDR2 reads FNYEAQ (reference sequence). CDR3 in amino acids: CASSPNPGQGALGEQFF. Written as DNA, the CDR3 is TGTGCCAGCAGTCCCAACCCGGGACAGGGTGCCCTTGGGGAGCAGTTCTTC.

The table lists this clone with a few counts. The chain combines TRBV5-6 with TRBJ2-5, with 7 bases that match TRBD1. V lost 2 bases and J lost 4; bases outside the gene matches: 2. The CDR3 is 13 amino acids. Germline V lookup: CDR1 SGHDT, CDR2 YYEEEE. CDR3 bases: TGTGCCAGCAGCTTAGGACAGGCAGAGACCCAGTACTTC. Translating gives CASSLGQAETQYF.

The gene calls are TRBV7-6 and TRBJ1-2; unclear D gene. The CDR3 consists of 13 residues. The V end lost 1 base, the J end lost 6 bases, and 9 bases lay between the germline ends. The germline CDR1 and CDR2 sequences are SGHVS and FNYEAQ. In DNA form, the CDR3 reads TGTGCCAGCAGCTTAGGGCAGAGGAATGGCTACACCTTC. Protein: CASSLGQRNGYTF.